These T cell receptor beta chains were read from a single sample in a study of control samples from healthy donors and cancer patients. The method was immunoSEQ multiplex PCR; TCRdb's version includes in-frame clones alone and lacks a portion of them. The sample has approximately 130,000 clones; approximately 88% are singletons. The sample was blood. These receptors were obtained from a man aged 50 to 60 in good health. Each CDR3 is given with its conserved first and last residue. The D gene is left open where the match is weak. Size values are once, few and many counts, or a class for expanded clones, and some rows have none.

v_call	j_call	clone_size	d_call	cdr3_nt	cdr3_aa
TRBV6-1	TRBJ1-3	few	TRBD1	TGTGCCAGCAGTGACCTATCCGGGACAGGGGGAAACACCATATATTTT	CASSDLSGTGGNTIYF
TRBV27	TRBJ2-3	NA	NA	TGTGCCAGCAGTCGGACAGCCACAGATACGCAGTATTTT	CASSRTATDTQYF
TRBV24-1	TRBJ2-7	once	NA	TGTGCCACCAGTGATTCGCACGCGGGCAGCTACGAGCAGTACTTC	CATSDSHAGSYEQYF
TRBV2	TRBJ1-2	NA	TRBD1	TGTGCCAGCAACTCGGACAGGGATGGCTACACCTTC	CASNSDRDGYTF
TRBV29-1	TRBJ2-3	NA	TRBD1	TGCAGCGTTGACAGGGGGCGAGGCACAGATACGCAGTATTTT	CSVDRGRGTDTQYF
TRBV9	TRBJ1-3	NA	TRBD1	TGTGCCAGCAGCGTGACACAGGGGAACGGAAACACCATATATTTT	CASSVTQGNGNTIYF
TRBV19	TRBJ1-4	NA	NA	TGTGCCAGTAGTATAATGGATAAACTGTTTTTT	CASSIMDKLFF
TRBV14	TRBJ2-7	NA	NA	TGTGCCAGCAGCCAAGAGAGGGCGCACGGATACGAGCAGTACTTC	CASSQERAHGYEQYF
TRBV5-1	TRBJ2-7	NA	TRBD1	TGCGCCAGCAGCTCGGGACAGGGGGCAAACGAGCAGTACTTC	CASSSGQGANEQYF
TRBV6-5	TRBJ1-2	NA	TRBD1	TGTGCCAGCAGCGCCTCCGGGACAGCGTTCTATGGCTACACCTTC	CASSASGTAFYGYTF
TRBV5-1	TRBJ2-7	NA	TRBD1	TGCGCCAGCAGCTTGTCCGGGGGACAGGAGGGTGGGGAGCAGTACTTC	CASSLSGGQEGGEQYF
TRBV6-2/TRBV6-3	TRBJ1-6	NA	NA	TGTGCCAGCAGTTACTCTTCTGGACGGTATTATAATTCACCCCTCCACTTT	CASSYSSGRYYNSPLHF
TRBV4-2	TRBJ2-3	NA	TRBD2	TGTGCCAGCAGCCAAGAGAGGGGGACTAGCGGGGGGCTTCTTGTTACGCAGTATTTT	CASSQERGTSGGLLVTQYF
TRBV3-1/TRBV3-2	TRBJ2-3	once	TRBD2	TGTGCCAGCAGCCCTCCCGGGGGGACAGATACGCAGTATTTT	CASSPPGGTDTQYF
TRBV28	TRBJ1-6	NA	TRBD1	TGTGCCAGCAGTTTAGGGGGACAGGGTAATTCACCCCTCCACTTT	CASSLGGQGNSPLHF
TRBV18	TRBJ1-3	NA	NA	TGTGCCAGCTCATCGGACAGCCGAGGAAACACCATATATTTT	CASSSDSRGNTIYF
TRBV7-9	TRBJ1-6	few	NA	TGTGCCAGCAGCTCGGGGCGGATAGTAAGGCCCGCAGACAATTCACCCCTCCACTTT	CASSSGRIVRPADNSPLHF
TRBV29-1	TRBJ2-7	NA	NA	TGCAGCGTTCGGACGGACTCCTACGAGCAGTACTTC	CSVRTDSYEQYF
TRBV15	TRBJ2-1	NA	NA	TGTGCCACCAGCAGCGGTACAGGTTATGCCTACAATGAGCAGTTCTTC	CATSSGTGYAYNEQFF
TRBV11-2	TRBJ1-2	NA	NA	TGTGCCAGCAGCGGGCACAGGGATGAGGGTGGCTACACCTTC	CASSGHRDEGGYTF
TRBV25-1	TRBJ2-1	NA	NA	TGTGCCAGCACCCCCGACTCGGTCTACAATGAGCAGTTCTTC	CASTPDSVYNEQFF
TRBV27	TRBJ1-2	NA	TRBD1	TGTGCCAGCAGCCACAGGGGGAACTATGGCTACACCTTC	CASSHRGNYGYTF
TRBV4-3	TRBJ1-1	NA	NA	TGCGCCAGCAGCCGAAGTGCGGAGATCACTGAAGCTTTCTTT	CASSRSAEITEAFF
TRBV19	TRBJ2-1	many	TRBD1	TGTGCCAGTAGTGGGGACAGGGGAATACTGTACTCCTACAATGAGCAGTTCTTC	CASSGDRGILYSYNEQFF
TRBV6-5	TRBJ1-1	NA	TRBD1	TGTGCCACGAAACCGGGACAGTGGAATATTGAAGCTTTCTTT	CATKPGQWNIEAFF
TRBV6-4	TRBJ1-1	NA	TRBD1	TGTGCCAGCAGTGACCAGGGGGGTAGGGGCACTGAAGCTTTCTTT	CASSDQGGRGTEAFF
TRBV5-1	TRBJ2-3	NA	TRBD2	TGCGCCAGCAGCTTGGAGGCTAGCGGGGGGGCGAGCACAGATACGCAGTATTTT	CASSLEASGGASTDTQYF
TRBV7-8	TRBJ2-7	NA	NA	TGTGCCAGCAGCCCACAGGTAGGGTCCGCCCGCGAGCAGTACTTC	CASSPQVGSAREQYF
TRBV4-3	TRBJ2-1	NA	TRBD1	TGCGCCAGCAGCCAAGCCCAGGACAGGGCTTACAATGAGCAGTTCTTC	CASSQAQDRAYNEQFF
TRBV3-1/TRBV3-2	TRBJ1-3	few	NA	TGTGCCAGCAGCCCGGACAGCATCGGAAACACCATATATTTT	CASSPDSIGNTIYF
TRBV5-1	TRBJ2-2	NA	NA	TGCGCCAGCAGCTTGTACGGGACGAGTTCCACCGGGGAGCTGTTTTTT	CASSLYGTSSTGELFF
TRBV27	TRBJ1-2	NA	TRBD1	TGTGCCAGCAAGGGGGCCTCTGGCTACACCTTC	CASKGASGYTF
TRBV25-1	TRBJ2-2	NA	NA	TGTGCCACCACACGCGGCGGGGAGCTGTTTTTT	CATTRGGELFF
TRBV5-8	TRBJ1-2	NA	NA	TGTGCCAGCAGCCTAAAAGGGGGACCGGAGGCTAACTATGGCTACACCTTC	CASSLKGGPEANYGYTF
TRBV11-3	TRBJ2-1	NA	NA	TGTGCCAGCAGCCGTAACACAGGGAATGAGCAGTTCTTC	CASSRNTGNEQFF
TRBV25-1	TRBJ2-7	NA	NA	TGTGCCAGCAGTGAGTTCGGCCCCTACGAGCAGTACTTC	CASSEFGPYEQYF
TRBV28	TRBJ1-6	few	NA	TGTGCCAGCAGTTTAGCCCTGGACGGTTCACCCCTCCACTTT	CASSLALDGSPLHF
TRBV19	TRBJ1-1	once	NA	TGTGCCAGTACCTCAGGCGGATGGAGCACTGAAGCTTTCTTT	CASTSGGWSTEAFF
TRBV6-5	TRBJ2-7	NA	NA	TGTGCCAGCAGCCTACTAGACGCCTACGAGCAGTACTTC	CASSLLDAYEQYF
TRBV10-3	TRBJ1-2	NA	NA	TGTGCCATCAGTGAGTTAACGGCAGGCTCCCGGAGTGGCTACACCTTC	CAISELTAGSRSGYTF
TRBV6-6	TRBJ1-4	NA	TRBD1	TGTGCCAGCAGGACAGGGTCCAATGAAAAACTGTTTTTT	CASRTGSNEKLFF
TRBV9	TRBJ1-1	once	TRBD1	TGTGCCAGCAGACGGACAGGGGCCATGAACACTGAAGCTTTCTTT	CASRRTGAMNTEAFF
TRBV29-1	TRBJ2-3	once	TRBD1	TGCAGCGTTGAAGATCGGACAGGGAGCACAGATACGCAGTATTTT	CSVEDRTGSTDTQYF
TRBV27	TRBJ1-2	NA	NA	TGTGCCAGCAGTTTAGGACGCTCGGGGGGCTACACCTTC	CASSLGRSGGYTF
TRBV6-4	TRBJ2-3	NA	TRBD2	TGTGCCAGCAGTTCAGCGGGGGGGACAACAGATACGCAGTATTTT	CASSSAGGTTDTQYF
TRBV5-1	TRBJ1-1	NA	NA	TGCGCCAGCAGCCCGGGACGGTCGCCAGATCTGGCTGAAGCTTTCTTT	CASSPGRSPDLAEAFF
TRBV7-9	TRBJ1-2	NA	NA	TGTGCCAGCAGCTTAGACCTCGGGAGATTTGGCTACACCTTC	CASSLDLGRFGYTF
TRBV5-1	TRBJ1-1	once	NA	TGCGCCAGCAGCAATCAGGGGAGCACTGAAGCTTTCTTT	CASSNQGSTEAFF
TRBV3-1/TRBV3-2	TRBJ1-5	few	NA	TGTGCCAGCAGCCAATCCCTGGGGACGGGGAAGAGCAATCAGCCCCAGCATTTT	CASSQSLGTGKSNQPQHF
TRBV5-4	TRBJ2-2	once	TRBD1	TGTGCCAGTGGACAGGAGGCGAACACCGGGGAGCTGTTTTTT	CASGQEANTGELFF
TRBV4-1	TRBJ1-5	NA	NA	TGCGCCAGCAGCCAAGTAAGGAGTAGCCGCAATCAGCCCCAGCATTTT	CASSQVRSSRNQPQHF